These 22 T cell receptor beta chains originate from one sample sequenced in a study of OX40 agonist ivuxolimab in advanced cancers. Assay used: immunoSEQ multiplex PCR; TCRdb lists only in-frame clones, some missing. Among about 35,000 clones listed, around four fifths were seen once. The sample here was CD4+ or CD8+ T cells sorted from blood, taken in a trial of the OX40 agonist ivuxolimab. These TCRs come from an adult with an advanced solid tumor such as melanoma, head and neck, liver or kidney cancer.

The chain combines TRBV7-9 with TRBJ2-5; D unresolved. Germline values: CDR1 SEHNR, CDR2 FQNEAQ (reference sequence). V lost 1 base and J lost 3, with 15 bases in between. This CDR3 spans 16 amino acids. Here the CDR3 DNA reads TGTGCCAGCAGCTTAGTTGGGCGCCCCTCGGAAGAGACCCAGTACTTC. Amino acids: CASSLVGRPSEETQYF.

V is TRBV14 and J is TRBJ2-7; TRBD2 matches at 8 bases. The V segment lost 4 bases and the J segment 3 bases; nucleotides outside the gene matches: 14. CDR1 and CDR2 (germline): SGHDN, FVKESK. CDR3 size: 17 residues. CDR3 loop: CASSRTRLATTFYEQYF. The CDR3, as DNA: TGTGCCAGCAGCCGAACTCGACTAGCGACGACCTTCTACGAGCAGTACTTC.

The chain carries TRBV30 and TRBJ2-7; tentatively, D is TRBD2 (5 bases). Germline-derived CDR1 and CDR2 are GTSNPN and SVGIG (reference sequence). The length of the CDR3 is 14 residues. V shed 2 bases and J shed 0 bases, with 11 bases lying between them. The CDR3 spells CAWSSPGFSYEQYF. CDR3 coding DNA: TGTGCCTGGAGTTCGCCGGGATTCTCCTACGAGCAGTACTTC.

The V call is TRBV19, the J call TRBJ2-7; 10 nucleotides agree with TRBD2. Germline CDR1 and CDR2: LNHDA and SQIVND (reference sequence). The CDR3 runs 17 residues. Trimming at V came to 1 base and at J to 1 base, leaving 7 bases not matched to a gene. The CDR3 reads CASSIVLGLAKSYEQYF. The CDR3, as DNA: TGTGCCAGTAGTATAGTGCTGGGACTAGCGAAATCCTACGAGCAGTACTTC.

The chain carries TRBV30 and TRBJ1-2; D unclear. The CDR3 extends over 11 amino acids. The V and J ends lost 1 base and 8 bases respectively, with 8 bases between them. CDR1 is GTSNPN and CDR2 is SVGIG in the germline V gene (reference sequence). The chain's CDR3 is CAWSAPLGYTF. The CDR3 DNA follows: TGTGCCTGGAGTGCCCCTTTAGGCTACACCTTC.

This clone was counted between two and nine times. The chain couples TRBV11-2 to TRBJ1-1; D might be TRBD1 (6 bases). Deletions cut 5 bases from V and 7 bases from J, with 11 bases between. The CDR3 spans 12 residues. Germline V gene sequence: CDR1 SGHAT, CDR2 FQNNGV. CDR3 protein: CASSGLDSEAFF. The DNA for the CDR3 is TGTGCCAGCAGCGGCCTGGACAGTGAAGCTTTCTTT.

J is TRBJ2-1 and V is TRBV30; D tentatively reads TRBD1 or TRBD2 (5 bases each). Trimming took off 1 base at V and 3 bases at J, with 10 bases between the two ends. Germline loops: CDR1 GTSNPN, CDR2 SVGIG (reference sequence). The CDR3 has 14 residues. CDR3 DNA: TGTGCCTGGAGTGGGGGGATTGGCTACAATGAGCAGTTCTTC. It specifies CAWSGGIGYNEQFF.

The rearrangement uses TRBV19 and TRBJ2-1, with 9 bases matching TRBD1. Germline CDR1 reads LNHDA; CDR2 reads SQIVND (reference sequence). The CDR3 consists of 17 residues. V was clipped by 4 bases and J by 4 bases; unmatched bases: 11. The CDR3 DNA sequence: TGTGCCAGTAGTACAACAGGGGGCGATATCCTTTACAATGAGCAGTTCTTC. Translated, it gives CASSTTGGDILYNEQFF.

By its share, this clone is medium-sized. The V call is TRBV4-1, the J call TRBJ1-3; no clear D. The CDR3 runs to 13 residues. The germline V gene has CDR1 MGHRA and CDR2 YSYEKL. The V gene lost 1 base and the J gene lost 8 bases, with 9 bases spanning the gap. The CDR3 spells CASSQALRDTIYF. DNA of the CDR3: TGCGCCAGCAGCCAAGCGTTACGGGACACCATATATTTT.

In its sample, this clone was seen once. The chain uses TRBV7-6 and TRBJ1-2; D not resolved. This CDR3 is 13 amino acids long. V lost 5 bases, J lost 1 base, and 8 bases lay in between. Germline-derived CDR1 and CDR2 are SGHVS and FNYEAQ. The chain's CDR3 is CASSADLNYGYTF. The CDR3 DNA is TGTGCCAGCAGCGCTGATCTTAACTATGGCTACACCTTC.

This clone has only a few counts. J is TRBJ2-6 and V is TRBV15; the match to TRBD1 covers 7 bases. Per the germline V gene, CDR1 is LNHNV and CDR2 is YYDKDF (reference sequence). The V gene end was trimmed by 0 bases and the J gene end by 0 bases; junction bases not matched to a gene: 11. This CDR3 is built from 20 residues. The CDR3 nucleotides read TGTGCCACCAGCAGAGATTACCTACCCAGGGGGATCTCTGGGGCCAACGTCCTGACTTTC. Protein sequence: CATSRDYLPRGISGANVLTF.

This chain connects TRBV29-1 to TRBJ1-2; TRBD1 is a possible D gene (5 bases). Trimming removed 2 bases from V and 3 bases from J, with 10 bases in between. The germline V gene has CDR1 SQVTM and CDR2 ANQGSEA. The CDR3 extends over 13 amino acids. The CDR3: CSVETGTHYGYTF. Here the CDR3 DNA reads TGCAGCGTTGAAACCGGGACGCACTATGGCTACACCTTC.

V and J are TRBV13 and TRBJ1-1, with 8 bases aligning to TRBD1. From germline, CDR1 is PRHDT and CDR2 FYEKMQ (reference sequence). The V gene end was trimmed by 4 bases and the J gene end by 4 bases; junction bases not matched to a gene: 8. This CDR3 region has 15 residues. CDR3 loop: CASSSDRGSGTEAFF. The CDR3, as DNA: TGTGCCAGCAGCTCTGACAGGGGATCGGGCACTGAAGCTTTCTTT.

Judged by abundance, this clone is medium-sized (0.01 to 0.1%). J is TRBJ2-1 and V is TRBV11-2, with 9 nucleotides matching TRBD2. This CDR3 is built from 16 residues. V trimming: 1 base; J trimming: 9 bases; junction bases outside the gene matches: 10. CDR1 is SGHAT, CDR2 FQNNGV, per germline. Here the CDR3 reads CASSLGVGGGAGEQFF. CDR3 nucleotide sequence: TGTGCCAGCAGCTTAGGAGTAGGCGGGGGGGCTGGTGAGCAGTTCTTC.

The V gene is TRBV27, the J gene TRBJ2-7; 13 bases align to TRBD2. V gave up 5 bases and J gave up 4 bases; unmatched junction bases: 8. The CDR3 runs 16 residues. Germline CDR1 and CDR2: MNHEY and SMNVEV (reference sequence). This CDR3 is CASSTWTSGSFYEQYF. The CDR3 DNA is TGTGCCAGCAGTACATGGACTAGCGGGAGTTTTTACGAGCAGTACTTC.

This clone was counted once. The chain recombines TRBV7-2 with TRBJ2-7; D tentatively reads TRBD1 or TRBD2 (5 bases each). The CDR3 extends over 16 amino acids. Trimming stripped 5 bases from V and 2 bases from J, with 19 bases between. Germline assignment: CDR1 SGHTA and CDR2 FQGNSA. CDR3 residues: CASSPSRGTGPYEQYF. DNA of the CDR3: TGTGCCAGCAGCCCCTCGAGGGGCACCGGGCCCTACGAGCAGTACTTC.

V usage is TRBV6-4 and J usage is TRBJ2-2; D may be TRBD1 (6 bases). CDR1 MRHNA and CDR2 SNTAGT come from the germline V gene. The ends were cut back, 0 bases at V and 4 bases at J, with 12 bases in the middle. The CDR3 has 16 residues. The DNA for the CDR3 is TGTGCCAGCAGTGACTCGGGGGACATCAGCACCGGGGAGCTGTTTTTT. Its translation is CASSDSGDISTGELFF.

Only one count was recorded for this clone. This chain uses TRBV6-1 with TRBJ2-7, with D possibly matching TRBD1 (5 bases). Deletions cut 2 bases from V and 2 bases from J, with 16 bases between. The germline V gene has CDR1 MNHNS and CDR2 SASEGT. CDR3 length: 16 amino acids. CDR3 sequence (DNA): TGTGCCAGCAGTGAACCCCCCCCTGACAGCGCCTACGAGCAGTACTTC. Translation: CASSEPPPDSAYEQYF.

The chain links TRBV2 to TRBJ2-1; 16 nucleotides line up with TRBD2. The V segment lost 6 bases and the J segment 8 bases; nucleotides outside the gene matches: 7. Germline V gene lookup returns CDR1 SNHLY and CDR2 FYNNEI. This CDR3 has 16 residues. This chain's CDR3 is CASRVGTSGGADEQFF. CDR3 nucleotides: TGTGCCAGCAGAGTCGGGACTAGCGGGGGGGCAGATGAGCAGTTCTTC.

The chain combines TRBV6-1 with TRBJ2-1; possibly TRBD2 for D (7 bases). Germline values: CDR1 MNHNS, CDR2 SASEGT. The CDR3 sequence is 15 residues long. V was clipped by 8 bases and J by 8 bases, with 22 bases between them. CDR3 region: CASSKWGGQRDEQFF. CDR3 in DNA: TGTGCCAGCTCCAAGTGGGGGGGGCAGCGCGATGAGCAGTTCTTC.

The chain couples TRBV6-4 to TRBJ2-1; no firm D call. The CDR3 covers 15 residues. Trimming removed 6 bases from V and 5 bases from J, with 17 bases in between. Germline V gives CDR1 MRHNA, CDR2 SNTAGT. Here the CDR3 DNA reads TGTGCCAGCAGCCTGTCGCTATCGGGTAACAATGAGCAGTTCTTC. It codes for CASSLSLSGNNEQFF.

The rearrangement links TRBV7-9 to TRBJ2-5, with TRBD1 identical over 9 bases. The CDR3 runs to 16 residues. Trimming took 0 bases from V and 1 from J; bases not matched to a gene: 3. CDR1 is SEHNR, CDR2 FQNEAQ, per germline (reference sequence). CDR3 region: CASSLALDRGQETQYF. The DNA for the CDR3 is TGTGCCAGCAGCTTAGCGCTGGACAGGGGCCAAGAGACCCAGTACTTC.